A single sample gave rise to the 20 T cell receptor beta chains below, sequenced in a study of blood T cell repertoires in COVID-19. The data were produced by immunoSEQ multiplex PCR, yet TCRdb's version contains in-frame clones alone and is incomplete. This table holds roughly 180,000 clones, approximately 88% found once. The sample taken for sequencing was peripheral blood. The receptors derive from a woman aged 40 to 50 with COVID-19, enrolled during active disease.

This chain links TRBV24-1 with TRBJ2-1, with D possibly being TRBD1 (5 bases). V dropped 3 bases and J dropped 1 base, with 12 bases sitting between them. The CDR3 runs 16 residues. CDR1 is KGHDR and CDR2 is SFDVKD in the germline V gene. In nucleotides, the CDR3 is TGTGCCACCAGTGATGCGTCAGGGTGGTCCTACAATGAGCAGTTCTTC. Protein: CATSDASGWSYNEQFF.

The V and J genes are TRBV7-9 and TRBJ1-1; D not certain. The germline CDR1 and CDR2 sequences are SEHNR and FQNEAQ (reference sequence). The V and J ends lost 1 base and 5 bases respectively, with 11 bases between them. The CDR3 is 14 residues long. The DNA of the CDR3 is TGTGCCAGCAGCTTAGTGGGAGGCAAAACTGAAGCTTTCTTT. Translation: CASSLVGGKTEAFF.

This clone was detected only once. This rearrangement joins TRBV3-1 (or the pseudogene TRBV3-2) to TRBJ1-2; maybe TRBD1 (5 bases). In germline, CDR1 is LGHDT, CDR2 YNNKEL (reference sequence). CDR3 length: 13 amino acids. Between the trimmed V and J ends, which lost 5 bases and 3 bases, there was a span of 10 bases. The CDR3: CASSGGGHYGYTF. Here the CDR3 DNA reads TGTGCCAGCAGCGGCGGGGGTCACTATGGCTACACCTTC.

This rearrangement joins TRBV18 to TRBJ2-4; the match to TRBD1 covers 7 bases. CDR1 is KGHSH, CDR2 LQKENI, per germline. J lost 8 bases, V lost 4 bases, and 8 bases had no gene match. The CDR3 is 14 residues long. The CDR3 nucleotides read TGTGCCAGCTCACTCAGACAGGGTGACGACATTCAGTACTTC. It specifies CASSLRQGDDIQYF. Looking up the rest from reference TRBV18 and TRBJ2-4 gives the full variable domain: NAGVMQNPRHLVRRRGQEARLRCSPMKGHSHVYWYRQLPEEGLKFMVYLQKENIIDESGMPKERFSAEFPKEGPSILRIQQVVRGDSAAYFCASSLRQGDDIQYFGAGTRLSVL.

CDR3 sequence (DNA): TGCGCCAGCAGCTTTGGGGCTGCAACTAATGAAAAACTGTTTTTT. This translates into CASSFGAATNEKLFF. This rearrangement joins TRBV5-1 to TRBJ1-4, with D tentatively TRBD1 (5 bases). The CDR3 sequence is 15 residues long. V lost 2 bases, J lost 0 bases, and 8 bases lay in between. Germline V CDR1 and CDR2: SGHRS, YFSETQ.

This clone appeared a single time. The chain is built from TRBV7-9 and TRBJ2-7, with 7 bases identical to TRBD1. This CDR3 has 13 residues. Germline CDR1 SEHNR, CDR2 FQNEAQ (reference sequence). Trimming took 5 bases from V and 0 from J; bases not matched to a gene: 1. The CDR3 sequence: CASSPGGSYEQYF. The CDR3, as DNA: TGTGCCAGCAGCCCAGGGGGCTCCTACGAGCAGTACTTC.

The chain recombines TRBV9 with TRBJ1-3, with D unresolved. Trimming stripped 4 bases from V and 2 bases from J, with 16 bases between. The germline gives CDR1 SGDLS, CDR2 YYNGEE. The CDR3 sequence is 16 residues long. CDR3 nucleotide sequence: TGTGCCAGCAGCTCGAGCCGGGATCAACCTGGAAACACCATATATTTT. Its translation is CASSSSRDQPGNTIYF.

This chain connects TRBV6-4 to TRBJ2-2, with 7 bases fitting TRBD1. Germline loops: CDR1 MRHNA, CDR2 SNTAGT. The junction had 8 bases not matched to a gene; V was cut back by 6 bases and J by 7 bases. CDR3 length: 14 residues. The chain's CDR3 is CASSPGQHLGELFF. CDR3 nucleotides: TGTGCCAGCAGCCCGGGACAGCACCTCGGGGAGCTGTTTTTT.

As DNA, the CDR3 is TGTGCCAGCAGCTTAGTCAGGGGATTTAACTATGGCTACACCTTC. Translating it yields CASSLVRGFNYGYTF. V is TRBV7-9 and J is TRBJ1-2; D is possibly TRBD1 (6 bases). The ends were cut back, 1 base at V and 1 base at J, with 10 bases in the middle. The CDR3 sequence is 15 residues long. Germline V gene lookup returns CDR1 SEHNR and CDR2 FQNEAQ (reference sequence).

This rearrangement joins TRBV19 to TRBJ1-5, with TRBD1 as a possible D gene (6 bases). The CDR3 is 15 amino acids. Germline V gene data show CDR1 as LNHDA and CDR2 as SQIVND (reference sequence). Trimming took 5 bases from V and 6 from J, leaving 17 bases between them. CDR3 sequence (DNA): TGTGCCAGTAGTCCGGCGACAGGCCCCCGTCAGCCCCAGCATTTT. Protein sequence: CASSPATGPRQPQHF.

The chain couples TRBV11-3 to TRBJ2-1; TRBD2 matches 13 bases. Germline CDR1 and CDR2: SGHNT and YENEEA. The CDR3 covers 16 residues. Trimming removed 2 bases from V and 3 bases from J; junction bases left unmatched: 1. Here the CDR3 reads CASSLRLAGGYNEQFF. The CDR3 region has the DNA TGTGCCAGCAGCTTAAGACTAGCGGGGGGCTACAATGAGCAGTTCTTC.

V and J are TRBV7-9 and TRBJ1-5, with a possible D match to TRBD1 (6 bases). Germline CDR1 SEHNR, CDR2 FQNEAQ (reference sequence). CDR3 length: 17 amino acids. V dropped 1 base and J dropped 1 base, with 14 bases sitting between them. The CDR3 here is CASSLELRQGSNQPQHF. CDR3 in DNA: TGTGCCAGCAGCTTAGAACTGAGGCAGGGGAGCAATCAGCCCCAGCATTTT.

This chain links TRBV2 with TRBJ2-1; possibly TRBD1 for D (6 bases). Germline loops: CDR1 SNHLY, CDR2 FYNNEI. V gave up 4 bases and J gave up 2 bases, with 9 bases separating them. This CDR3 region has 14 residues. The CDR3 bases are TGTGCCAGCAGTGTAGGGGGAACCTACAATGAGCAGTTCTTC. Translated, it gives CASSVGGTYNEQFF.

The chain couples TRBV29-1 to TRBJ2-1, with TRBD1 identical over 7 bases. V lost 3 bases, J lost 12 bases, and 2 bases stayed unmatched. Germline CDR1 reads SQVTM; CDR2 reads ANQGSEA. There are 10 residues in the CDR3. The CDR3 is CSVDRDRQFF. Written as DNA, the CDR3 is TGCAGCGTTGACAGGGACAGGCAGTTCTTC.

The V and J genes are TRBV28 and TRBJ1-3; no reliable D call. The germline V gene encodes CDR1 MDHEN and CDR2 SYDVKM. Trimming took 9 bases from V and 4 from J, leaving 10 bases between them. This CDR3 has 12 amino acids. In DNA, the CDR3 is TGTGCCAGTTTGAGGAACGGAAACACCATATATTTT. Translated: CASLRNGNTIYF.

The gene calls are TRBV9 and TRBJ2-3; a weak D match, TRBD2 (6 bases). The CDR3 has 15 residues. CDR1 is SGDLS, CDR2 YYNGEE, per germline. The V end lost 6 bases, the J end lost 3 bases, and 17 bases lay between the germline ends. This CDR3 is CASTLWREVTDTQYF. CDR3 nucleotide sequence: TGTGCCAGCACCCTCTGGCGGGAAGTTACAGATACGCAGTATTTT.

This chain connects TRBV4-1 to TRBJ1-5; 7 bases match TRBD1. In germline, CDR1 is MGHRA, CDR2 YSYEKL. The CDR3 is 16 amino acids. J lost 3 bases, V lost 1 base, and 6 bases had no gene match. CDR3 DNA: TGCGCCAGCAGCCAAGGAGCAGACAGGGCCAATCAGCCCCAGCATTTT. Its protein product is CASSQGADRANQPQHF.

The chain has TRBV29-1 and TRBJ2-1; D is unresolved. This CDR3 has 13 amino acids. V lost 3 bases to trimming and J lost 2 bases, with 8 bases between them. Germline loops: CDR1 SQVTM, CDR2 ANQGSEA. The chain's CDR3 is CSVEERTYNEQFF. The DNA for the CDR3 is TGCAGCGTTGAGGAGAGGACCTACAATGAGCAGTTCTTC.

This clone came up once. The genes are TRBV7-9 and TRBJ1-1; D is uncertain. The CDR3 has 14 amino acids. Trimming shortened V by 5 bases and J by 1 base, and 11 bases separated the two germline ends. Germline V gives CDR1 SEHNR, CDR2 FQNEAQ (reference sequence). The DNA of the CDR3 is TGTGCCAGCAGCCCCCCTTACAGGAACACTGAAGCTTTCTTT. This gives the protein CASSPPYRNTEAFF. Variable domain in full (rest from reference TRBV7-9 and TRBJ1-1): DTGVSQNPRHKITKRGQNVTFRCDPISEHNRLYWYRQTLGQGPEFLTYFQNEAQLEKSRLLSDRFSAERPKGSFSTLEIQRTEQGDSAMYLCASSPPYRNTEAFFGQGTRLTVV.

J is TRBJ2-3 and V is TRBV5-4, with TRBD2 matching over 11 bases. The junction had 10 bases not matched to a gene; V was cut back by 6 bases and J by 7 bases. CDR3 length: 15 amino acids. CDR1 and CDR2 (germline): SGHNT, YYREEE (reference sequence). The CDR3 DNA sequence: TGTGCCAGCATCCCCGCCGGGACTAGCGGTAATACGCAGTATTTT. This encodes CASIPAGTSGNTQYF.